There are many counts of the clone carrying this T cell receptor beta chain. It was RNA transcripts that yielded the amplified TCR beta CDR3 regions. First-round RT-PCR with HTBI primers amplified the TCR CDR3 region. TCRdb re-called the multiplex PCR reads through MiXCR, storing one row per CDR3 protein. The sample holds about 160,000 distinct CDR3 sequences; over 8% are singletons and the top ten take approximately 20%. This entry belongs to a study of T cells in Graves' hyperthyroidism and ophthalmopathy. The TCR was taken from a woman aged 18 to 35 with Graves' hyperthyroidism that later progressed to Graves' ophthalmopathy. Sequenced input: blood.

The CDR3 sequence is CASSQDGSLGGYGYTF. CDR3 in DNA: TGTGCCAGCAGCCAAGATGGCAGCTTAGGAGGCTATGGCTACACCTTC. V and J are TRBV3-1 and TRBJ1-2; D gene uncertain. Germline V gives CDR1 LGHDT, CDR2 YNNKEL (reference sequence). Trimming cost V 0 bases and J 4 bases, with 15 bases left between them. The CDR3 runs 16 residues.